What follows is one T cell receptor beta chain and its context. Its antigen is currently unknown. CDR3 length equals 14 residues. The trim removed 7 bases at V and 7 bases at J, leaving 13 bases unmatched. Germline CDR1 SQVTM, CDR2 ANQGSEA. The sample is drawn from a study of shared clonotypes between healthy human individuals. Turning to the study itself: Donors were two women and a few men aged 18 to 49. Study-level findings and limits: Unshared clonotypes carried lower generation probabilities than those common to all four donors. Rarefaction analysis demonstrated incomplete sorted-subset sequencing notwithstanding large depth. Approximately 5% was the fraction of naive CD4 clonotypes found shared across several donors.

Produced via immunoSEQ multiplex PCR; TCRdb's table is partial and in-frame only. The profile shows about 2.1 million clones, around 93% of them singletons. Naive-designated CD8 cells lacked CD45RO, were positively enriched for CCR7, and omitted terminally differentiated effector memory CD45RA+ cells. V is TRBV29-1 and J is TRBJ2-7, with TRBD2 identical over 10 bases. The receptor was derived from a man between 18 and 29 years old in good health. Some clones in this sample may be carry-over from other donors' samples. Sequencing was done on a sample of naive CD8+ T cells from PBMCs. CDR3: CSGRPGTSVGEQYF. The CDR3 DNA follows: TGCAGCGGTAGACCCGGGACTAGCGTGGGGGAGCAGTACTTC.